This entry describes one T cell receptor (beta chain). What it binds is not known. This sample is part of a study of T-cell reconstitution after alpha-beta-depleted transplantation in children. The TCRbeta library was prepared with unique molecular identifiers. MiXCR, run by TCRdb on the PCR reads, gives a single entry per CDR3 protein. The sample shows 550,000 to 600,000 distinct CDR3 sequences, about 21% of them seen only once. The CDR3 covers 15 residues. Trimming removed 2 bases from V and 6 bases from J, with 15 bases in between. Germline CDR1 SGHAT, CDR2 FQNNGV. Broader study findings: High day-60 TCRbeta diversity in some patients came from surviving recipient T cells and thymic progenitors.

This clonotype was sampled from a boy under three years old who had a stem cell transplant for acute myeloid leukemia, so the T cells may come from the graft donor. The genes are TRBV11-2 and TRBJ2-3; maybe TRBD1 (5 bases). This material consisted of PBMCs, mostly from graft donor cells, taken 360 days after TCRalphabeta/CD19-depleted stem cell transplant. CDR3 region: CASSLRQGKTDTQYF. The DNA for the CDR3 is TGTGCCAGCAGCTTAAGGCAGGGTAAAACGGATACGCAGTATTTT.